The 29 T cell receptor beta chains below all came from one sample that was sequenced in a study of shared clonotypes between healthy human individuals. TCRdb keeps only in-frame clones here, not all; method: immunoSEQ multiplex PCR. This sample has roughly 2.6 million clones, with around 90% found just once. Sequenced: naive CD4+ T cells sorted from blood. Indicated subset: CD45RA+ positively selected. The receptors here all came from a man younger than 35 in good health.

A word on this clone: The sample has other DNA sequences that encode this CDR3 too. This sequence joins TRBV7-2 and TRBJ2-7; D uncertain. This CDR3 comprises 14 residues. CDR1 is SGHTA, CDR2 FQGNSA, per germline. Trimming pared 3 bases from V and 2 bases from J, leaving 11 bases between. The chain's CDR3 is CASSFGQAPYEQYF. CDR3 bases: TGTGCCAGCAGCTTTGGTCAGGCCCCCTACGAGCAGTACTTC.

V and J are TRBV14 and TRBJ2-7, with a tentative D call TRBD1 (5 bases). Germline V gene lookup returns CDR1 SGHDN and CDR2 FVKESK. The CDR3 sequence is 15 residues long. V was clipped by 1 base and J by 4 bases, with 14 bases between them. The CDR3 reads CASSQAGSNLYEQYF. DNA of the CDR3: TGTGCCAGCAGCCAAGCAGGGTCTAACCTTTACGAGCAGTACTTC.

The count of this clone is one. J is TRBJ1-2 and V is TRBV9, with D possibly TRBD1 on 5 matching bases. CDR1 and CDR2 from the germline V gene are SGDLS and YYNGEE. V shed 4 bases and J shed 0 bases, with 13 bases lying between them. The CDR3 has 15 amino acids. CDR3 in amino acids: CASSPAGPTNYGYTF. CDR3 bases: TGTGCCAGCAGCCCGGCGGGGCCGACTAACTATGGCTACACCTTC.

The rearrangement joins TRBV12-2 to TRBJ1-5; the table gives TRBD1 as D, unverified against the DNA. TRBV12-2 is annotated as a pseudogene. This CDR3 spans 14 amino acids. In DNA form, the CDR3 reads TGTGCAAGTCGCTTAGAACAGAGCAATCAGCCCCAGCATTTT. Amino acids: CASRLEQSNQPQHF.

The V call is TRBV30, the J call TRBJ2-7; TRBD1 aligns across 8 bases. J lost 5 bases, V lost 3 bases, and 12 bases had no gene match. The V gene's germline CDR1 is GTSNPN and CDR2 SVGIG (reference sequence). The CDR3 is 15 amino acids. CDR3: CAWSQSGQGSDEQYF. The CDR3 nucleotides read TGTGCCTGGAGCCAATCTGGACAGGGTTCGGACGAGCAGTACTTC.

The chain recombines TRBV5-5 with TRBJ2-3, with unresolved D. The germline V gene encodes CDR1 SGHKS and CDR2 YYEKEE (reference sequence). V was trimmed by 4 bases and J by 1 base, leaving 7 bases between them. The CDR3 runs to 13 residues. CDR3 residues: CASSGLGTDTQYF. The CDR3 region has the DNA TGTGCCAGCAGCGGGTTGGGCACAGATACGCAGTATTTT.

J is TRBJ1-5 and V is TRBV15; no firm D call. V was clipped by 0 bases and J by 0 bases, with 9 bases between them. Germline lookup yields CDR1 LNHNV and CDR2 YYDKDF (reference sequence). CDR3 length: 16 amino acids. The CDR3, as DNA: TGTGCCACCAGCAGAGATCGACGGGGTAGCAATCAGCCCCAGCATTTT. This sequence encodes CATSRDRRGSNQPQHF. The variable domain in full, completed from reference TRBV15 and TRBJ1-5, reads DAMVIQNPRYQVTQFGKPVTLSCSQTLNHNVMYWYQQKSSQAPKLLFHYYDKDFNNEADTPDNFQSRRPNTSFCFLDIRSPGLGDTAMYLCATSRDRRGSNQPQHFGDGTRLSIL.

V gene TRBV30 combines with J gene TRBJ2-7; D not certain. This CDR3 is 13 amino acids long. Per germline, CDR1 GTSNPN and CDR2 SVGIG (reference sequence). Trimming shortened V by 4 bases and J by 2 bases, and 12 bases separated the two germline ends. This CDR3 is CAWIVGGTYEQYF. Here the CDR3 DNA reads TGTGCCTGGATAGTGGGTGGCACCTACGAGCAGTACTTC.

The rearrangement joins TRBV4-1 to TRBJ2-7; 11 bases match TRBD2. Germline V gives CDR1 MGHRA, CDR2 YSYEKL. The CDR3 is 15 residues long. The ends lost 4 bases at V and 4 bases at J; junction bases unmatched: 6. The CDR3 sequence is CASSLGTSGGYEQYF. CDR3 bases: TGCGCCAGCAGCCTCGGGACTAGCGGAGGGTACGAGCAGTACTTC.

With respect to this clone: In the same sample, other DNA sequences code for this CDR3. V is TRBV29-1 and J is TRBJ1-5; D is unresolved. CDR3 length equals 12 residues. The germline CDR1 and CDR2 sequences are SQVTM and ANQGSEA. Trimming stripped 4 bases from V and 2 bases from J, with 6 bases between. For the CDR3, the DNA is TGCAGCGTTGCCGGAGGCAATCAGCCCCAGCATTTT. It translates to CSVAGGNQPQHF.

V usage is TRBV2 and J usage is TRBJ1-4, with TRBD1 matching over 7 bases. CDR1 is SNHLY and CDR2 is FYNNEI in the germline V gene. V shed 0 bases and J 6 bases; nucleotides not matched to a gene: 7. CDR3 length: 16 amino acids. The CDR3 loop is CASSEALTGIDEKLFF. In DNA, the CDR3 is TGTGCCAGCAGTGAAGCCCTGACAGGGATTGATGAAAAACTGTTTTTT.

The gene calls are TRBV9 and TRBJ2-7; 8 nucleotides match TRBD2. CDR1 is SGDLS and CDR2 is YYNGEE in the germline V gene. This CDR3 contains 15 residues. V shed 4 bases and J 3 bases; nucleotides not matched to a gene: 9. The CDR3 region has the DNA TGTGCCAGCAGCCCGAATAGCGGGATAGGCTACGAGCAGTACTTC. Translated, it gives CASSPNSGIGYEQYF.

The J gene is TRBJ1-2, the V gene TRBV6-5; weak D call: TRBD1 (5 bases). Germline V CDR1 and CDR2: MNHEY, SVGAGI. This CDR3 is 15 amino acids long. V was clipped by 4 bases and J by 3 bases, with 15 bases between them. The CDR3: CASSSLGGTYYGYTF. CDR3 DNA sequence: TGTGCCAGCAGTTCGCTGGGGGGAACCTACTATGGCTACACCTTC.

CDR3 DNA sequence: TGTGCCAGCAGCCTCGGGACTCGCTCTGGAAACACCATATATTTT. It is translated as CASSLGTRSGNTIYF. The V gene is TRBV7-9, the J gene TRBJ1-3; a possible D gene is TRBD1 (5 bases). Germline V gene sequence: CDR1 SEHNR, CDR2 FQNEAQ (reference sequence). The CDR3 loop spans 15 amino acids. The V and J ends lost 5 bases and 0 bases respectively, with 11 bases between them.

The chain is built from TRBV28 and TRBJ2-3; TRBD2 agrees at 12 bases. The CDR3 contains 16 residues. With V trimmed by 1 base and J by 4 bases, 3 bases remained unmatched. Germline V CDR1 and CDR2: MDHEN, SYDVKM. CDR3 in amino acids: CASSLSASGGADTQYF. The CDR3 DNA is TGTGCCAGCAGTTTATCGGCTAGCGGGGGGGCAGATACGCAGTATTTT.

This clone has a single count. The chain uses TRBV20-1 and TRBJ2-1; D call uncertain. Trimming took 5 bases from V and 6 from J, leaving 8 bases between them. The CDR3 is 11 residues long. Germline-derived CDR1 and CDR2 are DFQATT and SNEGSKA (reference sequence). The CDR3 here is CSAPAFNEQFF. The CDR3 DNA sequence: TGCAGTGCTCCTGCCTTCAATGAGCAGTTCTTC.

This chain uses TRBV6-1 with TRBJ2-5; TRBD2 is a possible D gene (5 bases). The CDR3 spans 15 residues. The ends were cut back, 6 bases at V and 1 base at J, with 15 bases in the middle. Germline CDR1 and CDR2: MNHNS and SASEGT. DNA for the CDR3: TGTGCCAGCAGGACTACCCTCTTTGTCCAAGAGACCCAGTACTTC. This sequence encodes CASRTTLFVQETQYF.

J is TRBJ2-2 and V is TRBV4-3; 10 bases line up with TRBD1. J was trimmed by 0 bases and V by 3 bases; bases with no gene match: 7. This CDR3 has 18 amino acids. Germline lookup yields CDR1 LGHNA and CDR2 YSLEER. CDR3 protein: CASSHLGTGESNTGELFF. The CDR3, as DNA: TGCGCCAGCAGCCATCTCGGGACAGGGGAATCGAACACCGGGGAGCTGTTTTTT.

This clone was detected a few times. The J gene is TRBJ1-5, the V gene TRBV9; D might be TRBD1 (5 bases). The V gene's germline CDR1 is SGDLS and CDR2 YYNGEE. The CDR3 covers 15 residues. Trimming cost V 0 bases and J 6 bases, with 13 bases left between them. CDR3 loop: CASSVGTAGPQPQHF. As DNA, the CDR3 is TGTGCCAGCAGCGTAGGGACCGCGGGACCTCAGCCCCAGCATTTT.

The chain is built from TRBV28 and TRBJ1-3; tentatively, D is TRBD1 (5 bases). Germline CDR1 is MDHEN and CDR2 is SYDVKM. Trimming took 3 bases from V and 0 from J, leaving 9 bases between them. The CDR3 extends over 15 amino acids. The CDR3, as DNA: TGTGCCAGCAGTTTTTTGGGGGGCTCTGGAAACACCATATATTTT. Amino acid sequence: CASSFLGGSGNTIYF.

V and J are TRBV2 and TRBJ1-2, with 7 bases identical to TRBD1. Germline lookup yields CDR1 SNHLY and CDR2 FYNNEI. J lost 1 base, V lost 7 bases, and 18 bases had no gene match. This CDR3 spans 18 amino acids. The CDR3 is CASTEGGQTITINYGYTF. In DNA, the CDR3 is TGTGCCAGCACAGAAGGGGGACAGACCATTACTATTAACTATGGCTACACCTTC.

The rearrangement joins TRBV5-1 to TRBJ2-3; possibly TRBD2 for D (5 bases). The CDR3 consists of 16 residues. The germline CDR1 and CDR2 sequences are SGHRS and YFSETQ. Trimming stripped 4 bases from V and 0 bases from J, with 15 bases between. The CDR3 region has the DNA TGCGCCAGCAGCACCGGGATAGCCGCTAGCACAGATACGCAGTATTTT. The encoded protein is CASSTGIAASTDTQYF.

The J gene is TRBJ1-6, the V gene TRBV28, with D uncertain. Germline V gene sequence: CDR1 MDHEN, CDR2 SYDVKM. The CDR3 contains 15 residues. Trimming took off 5 bases at V and 4 bases at J, with 12 bases between the two ends. The CDR3 sequence is CASSGEGDYNSPLHF. The CDR3 DNA is TGTGCCAGCAGTGGGGAGGGCGATTATAATTCACCCCTCCACTTT.

This clone was picked up a small number of times. This sample also contains other DNA sequences that code for the same CDR3. The chain uses TRBV5-1 and TRBJ2-7; the D is unclear. Germline values: CDR1 SGHRS, CDR2 YFSETQ. Trimming stripped 0 bases from V and 3 bases from J, with 7 bases between. This CDR3 comprises 13 residues. CDR3 amino acids: CASSLGRDYEQYF. CDR3 coding DNA: TGCGCCAGCAGCTTGGGCAGAGACTACGAGCAGTACTTC.

This chain joins TRBV5-4 and TRBJ1-6; D is perhaps TRBD1 (5 bases). The CDR3 contains 14 residues. The V gene lost 4 bases and the J gene lost 12 bases, with 17 bases spanning the gap. CDR1 and CDR2 (germline): SGHNT, YYREEE (reference sequence). This CDR3 reads CASSQTGTALPLHF. The CDR3 region has the DNA TGTGCCAGCAGCCAAACCGGGACCGCTTTACCCCTCCACTTT.

In this sample, this clone turned up a few times. The chain recombines TRBV5-1 with TRBJ1-2; the D is unclear. The CDR3 is 13 residues long. V gave up 4 bases and J gave up 4 bases, with 11 bases separating them. From germline, CDR1 is SGHRS and CDR2 YFSETQ. The CDR3 loop reads CASSPDASYGYTF. In DNA form, the CDR3 reads TGCGCCAGCAGCCCGGACGCTAGCTATGGCTACACCTTC.

The chain employs TRBV5-1 and TRBJ2-3, with D uncertain. The CDR3 spans 14 residues. V was cut by 5 bases and J by 4 bases, with 14 bases left in between. CDR1 is SGHRS, CDR2 YFSETQ, per germline. The CDR3 region is CASRSPSGSDTQYF. The CDR3 coding sequence is TGCGCCAGCAGGTCCCCATCGGGCTCAGATACGCAGTATTTT.

This chain links TRBV27 with TRBJ2-3; 13 bases map to TRBD2. Per the germline V gene, CDR1 is MNHEY and CDR2 is SMNVEV (reference sequence). The CDR3 is made up of 17 amino acids. V dropped 6 bases and J dropped 4; count of bases not matched to a gene: 10. Written as DNA, the CDR3 is TGTGCCAGCAGCCTGACTAGCGGGGGGAGGAGGGCAGATACGCAGTATTTT. It codes for CASSLTSGGRRADTQYF.

The CDR3 loop is CASSFSLTGAARRNEKLFF. CDR3 in DNA: TGTGCCAGCAGCTTTTCCTTGACAGGGGCGGCTCGTAGGAATGAAAAACTGTTTTTT. This chain uses TRBV5-4 with TRBJ1-4, with 8 bases fitting TRBD1. The CDR3 is made up of 19 amino acids. Germline V gene data show CDR1 as SGHNT and CDR2 as YYREEE (reference sequence). V shed 2 bases, J shed 5 bases, and the junction held 17 bases outside the gene matches.